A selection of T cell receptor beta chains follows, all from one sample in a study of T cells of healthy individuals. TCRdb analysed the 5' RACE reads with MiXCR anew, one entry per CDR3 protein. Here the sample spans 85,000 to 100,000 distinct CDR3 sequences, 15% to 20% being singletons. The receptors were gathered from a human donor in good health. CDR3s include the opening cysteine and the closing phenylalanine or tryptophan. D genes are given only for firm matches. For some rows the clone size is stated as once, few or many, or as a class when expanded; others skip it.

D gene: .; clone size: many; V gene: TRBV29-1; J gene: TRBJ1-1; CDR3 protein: CSVLDSLMNTEAFF; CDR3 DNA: TGCAGCGTCCTGGACAGTCTCATGAACACTGAAGCTTTCTTT
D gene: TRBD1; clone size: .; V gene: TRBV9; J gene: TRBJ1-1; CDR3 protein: CASGDLTGTGAEAFF; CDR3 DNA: TGTGCCAGCGGCGACCTTACCGGGACAGGGGCTGAAGCTTTCTTT
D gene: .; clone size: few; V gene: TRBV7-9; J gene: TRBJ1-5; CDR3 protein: CASSATAGQPQHF; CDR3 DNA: TGTGCCAGCAGCGCGACTGCGGGTCAGCCCCAGCATTTT
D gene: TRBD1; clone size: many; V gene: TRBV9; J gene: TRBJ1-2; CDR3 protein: CASSVGGQGGYTF; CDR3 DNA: TGTGCCAGCAGCGTAGGGGGACAGGGAGGCTACACCTTC
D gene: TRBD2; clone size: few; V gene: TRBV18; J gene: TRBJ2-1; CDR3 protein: CASSPPGAGVSYNEQFF; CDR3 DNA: TGTGCCAGCTCACCACCGGGAGCGGGAGTCTCCTACAATGAGCAGTTCTTC
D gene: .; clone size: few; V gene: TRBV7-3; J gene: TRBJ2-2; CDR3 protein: CASSLTGGGLPLGELFF; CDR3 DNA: TGTGCCAGCAGCTTAACAGGCGGGGGCCTCCCCCTTGGGGAGCTGTTTTTT
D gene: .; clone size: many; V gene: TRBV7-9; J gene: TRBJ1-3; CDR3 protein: CASSPDGSSGNTIYF; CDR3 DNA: TGTGCCAGCAGCCCAGACGGGTCCTCTGGAAACACCATATATTTT
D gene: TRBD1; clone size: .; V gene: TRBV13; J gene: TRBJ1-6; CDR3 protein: CASSHPGTAFHSYNSPLHF; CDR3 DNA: TGTGCCAGCAGCCACCCCGGGACAGCTTTCCACTCCTATAATTCACCCCTCCACTTT
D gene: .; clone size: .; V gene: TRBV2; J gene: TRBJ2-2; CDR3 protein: CASRGALNTGELFF; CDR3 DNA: TGTGCCAGCCGGGGGGCCCTGAACACCGGGGAGCTGTTTTTT
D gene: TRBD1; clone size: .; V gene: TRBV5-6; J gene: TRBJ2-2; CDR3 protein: CASSFPGTGNTGELFF; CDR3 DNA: TGTGCCAGCAGCTTTCCCGGGACAGGAAACACCGGGGAGCTGTTTTTT
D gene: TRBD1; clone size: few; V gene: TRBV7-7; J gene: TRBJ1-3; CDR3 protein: CASSLMEGQGENTIYF; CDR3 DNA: TGTGCCAGCAGCTTAATGGAGGGACAGGGTGAAAACACCATATATTTT
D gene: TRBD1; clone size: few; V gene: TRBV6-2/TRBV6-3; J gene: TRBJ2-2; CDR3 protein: CASNFRDRGPTDTGELFF; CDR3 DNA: TGTGCCAGCAATTTCCGGGACAGGGGGCCGACCGACACCGGGGAGCTGTTTTTT
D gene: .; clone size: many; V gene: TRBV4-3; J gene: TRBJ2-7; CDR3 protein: CASSQGPRSYEQYF; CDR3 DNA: TGCGCCAGCAGCCAAGGGCCCAGGTCCTACGAGCAGTACTTC
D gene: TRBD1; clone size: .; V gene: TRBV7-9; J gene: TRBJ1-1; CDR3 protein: CASSLGGQGAIF; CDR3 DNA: TGTGCCAGCAGCTTAGGAGGGCAGGGGGCGATCTTT
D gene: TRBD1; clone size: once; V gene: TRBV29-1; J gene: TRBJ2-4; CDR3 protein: CSAISGTAKNIQYF; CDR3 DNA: TGCAGCGCCATCTCAGGGACAGCAAAAAACATTCAGTACTTC
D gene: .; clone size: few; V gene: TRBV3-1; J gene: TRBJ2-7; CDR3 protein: CASSQVRRGEQYF; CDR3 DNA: TGTGCCAGCAGCCAAGTTAGACGGGGCGAGCAGTACTTC
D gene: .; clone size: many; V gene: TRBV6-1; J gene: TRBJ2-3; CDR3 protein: CASSGSTDTQYF; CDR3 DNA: TGTGCCAGCAGTGGGTCGACAGATACGCAGTATTTT
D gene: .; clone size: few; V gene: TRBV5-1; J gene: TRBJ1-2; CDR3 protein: CASSHRFGRSYGYTF; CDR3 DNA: TGCGCCAGCAGCCATCGCTTTGGCAGGTCCTATGGCTACACCTTC
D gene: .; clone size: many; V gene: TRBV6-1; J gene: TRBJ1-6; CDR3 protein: CASSVNWDSPLHF; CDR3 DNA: TGTGCCAGCAGCGTGAATTGGGATTCACCCCTCCACTTT
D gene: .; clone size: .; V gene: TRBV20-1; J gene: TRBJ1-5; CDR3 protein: CSASRGPNQPQHF; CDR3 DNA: TGCAGTGCTTCGCGGGGCCCCAATCAGCCCCAGCATTTT
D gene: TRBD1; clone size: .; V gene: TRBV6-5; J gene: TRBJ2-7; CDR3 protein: CASSYGTGPSSYEQYF; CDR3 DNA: TGTGCCAGCAGTTACGGGACAGGACCGAGCTCCTACGAGCAGTACTTC
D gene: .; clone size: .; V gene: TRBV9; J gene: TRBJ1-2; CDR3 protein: CASSPFNDYGYTF; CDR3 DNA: TGTGCCAGCAGCCCCTTTAACGACTATGGCTACACCTTC
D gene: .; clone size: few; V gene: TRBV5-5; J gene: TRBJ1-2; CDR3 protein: CASSFAGNNYGYTF; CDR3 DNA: TGTGCCAGCAGCTTTGCAGGCAATAACTATGGCTACACCTTC